The clone carrying this TCR beta chain appeared many times. The antigen is not known. The CDR3 regions of TCR beta were amplified from RNA transcripts. First-round RT-PCR targeting the TCR CDR3 was performed with the HTBI primer set. TCRdb re-derived calls from the multiplex PCR reads in MiXCR, one entry per CDR3 protein. The table includes under 250,000 distinct CDR3 sequences, approximately 24% detected once. Diagnoses rested on clinical symptoms, serum thyroxine and TRAb, thyroid ultrasound and orbital computed tomography. PBMCs were collected from a roughly 9.7 ml volume of fresh peripheral blood. The sample belongs to a study of T cells in Graves' hyperthyroidism and ophthalmopathy. Study results and limitations: Most thyroid clonotypes that were expanded above 0.001 also turned up in blood.

Germline lookup yields CDR1 MDHEN and CDR2 SYDVKM. Trimming took 0 bases from V and 1 from J, leaving 0 bases between them. This CDR3 has 13 amino acids. The TCR sequence derives from a woman in her thirties or forties with Graves' ophthalmopathy. The chain carries TRBV28 and TRBJ2-2; D is undetermined. The specimen was blood. CDR3 protein: CASSLWNTGELFF. CDR3 sequence (DNA): TGTGCCAGCAGTTTATGGAACACCGGGGAGCTGTTTTTT. Supplemented by reference TRBV28 and TRBJ2-2, the full variable domain reads DVKVTQSSRYLVKRTGEKVFLECVQDMDHENMFWYRQDPGLGLRLIYFSYDVKMKEKGDIPEGYSVSREKKERFSLILESASTNQTSMYLCASSLWNTGELFFGEGSRLTVL.